The following is a TCR beta chain sequence with its context. Its recognized antigen is unknown. There are no base qualities to consult, and no much larger clone falls within one base. TCRbeta CDR3 regions were amplified from genomic DNA using the immunoSEQ Assay, a bias-controlled multiplex PCR. The original pipeline was this. Nucleated cell counts per sample were estimated from amplification of reference gene primers within the assay. To quantify the absolute abundance of each unique TCRbeta CDR3 rearrangement, sequence reads were collapsed and filtered. Productive Simpson clonality was computed per sample as the square root of Simpson's diversity index over productive rearrangements. Held by TCRdb, this immuneACCESS table contains in-frame sequences only and omits some clones. Under half of the omission traces to an unresolved V gene where checked; the cause of the rest is unknown. The V and J calls and clone size are taken from that table; D and trimming were inferred from the DNA. The sample table holds 150,000 to 200,000 clones, of which approximately 84% were seen once. The ten largest clones capture 22% of the sample.

The sample belongs to a study of blood T cell repertoires in COVID-19 (dated by TCRdb to the early 2020s). In the study overall: The collaborator samples originated in the United States, Italy and Spain and spanned the acute and convalescent phases of COVID-19. A de-identified subject ID, COVID-19 status, age in years and sex were almost always included in the sample metadata. The samples were drawn from the first 160 participants of the ongoing ImmuneRACE study and from 950 to 1,500 subjects provided by 6 global collaborators. Subjects who had been exposed to COVID-19, were actively infected with it, or had recovered from it provided the deeply sampled blood TCRbeta repertoires that made up the dataset. A freely available public database, intended as a resource for researchers studying the immune response to SARS-CoV-2, is where the repertoires were released. Where available, HLA class I and class II types were obtained from metadata supplied by the sample provider rather than from assay-based typing. The material from the prospective study consisted of cDNA or gDNA derived from T cells, B-cell-depleted T cells, or PBMCs. The investigation overall reported the following: The amount of clinical and demographic metadata varied by source and participant and was provided uncurated.

Its CDR3 holds 17 amino acids, cysteine through phenylalanine. Solely the CDR3 DNA is kept, with 51 bases framed from the first base. After removal of 1 base from V and 4 bases from J, the junction retains 6 bases not matched to a gene. From a lookup of the germline V gene, CDR1 and CDR2 are KGHSH and LQKENI. Each collaborating institution followed its own protocols to collect whole blood in K2EDTA tubes. For TCRbeta analysis, collaborators shipped samples as frozen whole blood, isolated PBMCs, or DNA extracted from either of those sample types. Sequenced input: peripheral blood. The chain couples TRBV18 to TRBJ2-1; the junction holds 11 bases that match TRBD1. The clonotype originates from a woman at least 80 years old with acute or convalescent COVID-19. The CDR3 here reads CASSPLGTGGAYNEQFF. The nucleotide sequence is TGTGCCAGCTCACCACTCGGGACAGGGGGAGCTTACAATGAGCAGTTCTTC.